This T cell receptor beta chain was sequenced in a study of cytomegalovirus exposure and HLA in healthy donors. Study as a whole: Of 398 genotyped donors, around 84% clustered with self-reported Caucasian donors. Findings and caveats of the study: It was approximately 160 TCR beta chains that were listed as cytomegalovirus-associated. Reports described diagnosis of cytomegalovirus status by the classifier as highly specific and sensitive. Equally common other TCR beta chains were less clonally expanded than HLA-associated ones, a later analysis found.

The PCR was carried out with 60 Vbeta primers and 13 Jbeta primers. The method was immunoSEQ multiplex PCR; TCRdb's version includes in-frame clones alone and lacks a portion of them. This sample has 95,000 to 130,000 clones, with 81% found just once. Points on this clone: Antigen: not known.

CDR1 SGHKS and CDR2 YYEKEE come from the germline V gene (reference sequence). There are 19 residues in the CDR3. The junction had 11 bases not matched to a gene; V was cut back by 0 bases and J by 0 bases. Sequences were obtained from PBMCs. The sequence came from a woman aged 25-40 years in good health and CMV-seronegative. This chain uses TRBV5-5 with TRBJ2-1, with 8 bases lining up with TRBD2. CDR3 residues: CASSLAGSGARSSYNEQFF. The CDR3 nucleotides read TGTGCCAGCAGCTTGGCGGGTAGCGGGGCTAGGAGCTCCTACAATGAGCAGTTCTTC.